A selection of T cell receptor beta chains follows, all from one sample in a study of CXCR3-negative and CXCR3-positive naive CD8 T cells. TCRdb reprocessed the 5' RACE reads, with one entry per CDR3 protein and no DNA. The sample totals tens of thousands of distinct CDR3 sequences. The specimen sequenced was memory CD8+ T cells from blood. The receptors were gathered from a human donor in good health. Some clones in this sample may be carry-over from other donors' samples. The CDR3 runs from the conserved cysteine through the conserved F or W.

j_call v_call cdr3_aa
TRBJ1-1 TRBV4-3 CASSHTARTGGTEAFF
TRBJ2-7 TRBV4-2 CASSQEAGGASEQYF
TRBJ2-1 TRBV20-1 CSAKDRGYNEQFF
TRBJ2-7 TRBV5-1 CASSFLTGGTSREQYF
TRBJ2-1 TRBV15 CATSIGGLDYNEQFF
TRBJ2-1 TRBV29-1 CSVRGLAENEQFF
TRBJ2-2 TRBV7-2 CASSGTGNTGELFF
TRBJ2-7 TRBV4-3 CASSQDRVYDEQYF
TRBJ1-1 TRBV6-5 CASSYGEGPGIPFF
TRBJ2-1 TRBV29-1 CSVRQGSEQFF
TRBJ2-1 TRBV7-9 CASSSHFFGGEQFF
TRBJ1-5 TRBV4-2 CASSQDGAGQPNQPQHF
TRBJ2-2 TRBV6-2/TRBV6-3 CASTPGDTGELFF
TRBJ2-7 TRBV6-2/TRBV6-3 CASSPRGEAVYEQYF
TRBJ2-7 TRBV5-4 CASSPRDKIYEQYF
TRBJ1-4 TRBV5-1 CASSLPREGEKLFF
TRBJ1-1 TRBV5-6 CASSLVGAHEAFF
TRBJ1-1 TRBV4-3 CASSPGTGAFF
TRBJ2-7 TRBV5-1 CASSLALGAYEQYF
TRBJ2-5 TRBV7-9 CASTTRQQETQYF
TRBJ2-2 TRBV21-1 CASSKGQGPGELFF
TRBJ2-7 TRBV6-5 CASSYTSGGYEQYF
TRBJ1-1 TRBV27 CASSLWVGDTEAFF
TRBJ2-1 TRBV29-1 CSVEPPDRKSYNEQFF
TRBJ1-1 TRBV10-3 CAISPEGTEAFF
TRBJ2-7 TRBV7-2 CASSLGGLAGDEQYF
TRBJ2-1 TRBV9 CASSTDNEQFF
TRBJ2-7 TRBV7-8 CASSLARLAGSLEQYF